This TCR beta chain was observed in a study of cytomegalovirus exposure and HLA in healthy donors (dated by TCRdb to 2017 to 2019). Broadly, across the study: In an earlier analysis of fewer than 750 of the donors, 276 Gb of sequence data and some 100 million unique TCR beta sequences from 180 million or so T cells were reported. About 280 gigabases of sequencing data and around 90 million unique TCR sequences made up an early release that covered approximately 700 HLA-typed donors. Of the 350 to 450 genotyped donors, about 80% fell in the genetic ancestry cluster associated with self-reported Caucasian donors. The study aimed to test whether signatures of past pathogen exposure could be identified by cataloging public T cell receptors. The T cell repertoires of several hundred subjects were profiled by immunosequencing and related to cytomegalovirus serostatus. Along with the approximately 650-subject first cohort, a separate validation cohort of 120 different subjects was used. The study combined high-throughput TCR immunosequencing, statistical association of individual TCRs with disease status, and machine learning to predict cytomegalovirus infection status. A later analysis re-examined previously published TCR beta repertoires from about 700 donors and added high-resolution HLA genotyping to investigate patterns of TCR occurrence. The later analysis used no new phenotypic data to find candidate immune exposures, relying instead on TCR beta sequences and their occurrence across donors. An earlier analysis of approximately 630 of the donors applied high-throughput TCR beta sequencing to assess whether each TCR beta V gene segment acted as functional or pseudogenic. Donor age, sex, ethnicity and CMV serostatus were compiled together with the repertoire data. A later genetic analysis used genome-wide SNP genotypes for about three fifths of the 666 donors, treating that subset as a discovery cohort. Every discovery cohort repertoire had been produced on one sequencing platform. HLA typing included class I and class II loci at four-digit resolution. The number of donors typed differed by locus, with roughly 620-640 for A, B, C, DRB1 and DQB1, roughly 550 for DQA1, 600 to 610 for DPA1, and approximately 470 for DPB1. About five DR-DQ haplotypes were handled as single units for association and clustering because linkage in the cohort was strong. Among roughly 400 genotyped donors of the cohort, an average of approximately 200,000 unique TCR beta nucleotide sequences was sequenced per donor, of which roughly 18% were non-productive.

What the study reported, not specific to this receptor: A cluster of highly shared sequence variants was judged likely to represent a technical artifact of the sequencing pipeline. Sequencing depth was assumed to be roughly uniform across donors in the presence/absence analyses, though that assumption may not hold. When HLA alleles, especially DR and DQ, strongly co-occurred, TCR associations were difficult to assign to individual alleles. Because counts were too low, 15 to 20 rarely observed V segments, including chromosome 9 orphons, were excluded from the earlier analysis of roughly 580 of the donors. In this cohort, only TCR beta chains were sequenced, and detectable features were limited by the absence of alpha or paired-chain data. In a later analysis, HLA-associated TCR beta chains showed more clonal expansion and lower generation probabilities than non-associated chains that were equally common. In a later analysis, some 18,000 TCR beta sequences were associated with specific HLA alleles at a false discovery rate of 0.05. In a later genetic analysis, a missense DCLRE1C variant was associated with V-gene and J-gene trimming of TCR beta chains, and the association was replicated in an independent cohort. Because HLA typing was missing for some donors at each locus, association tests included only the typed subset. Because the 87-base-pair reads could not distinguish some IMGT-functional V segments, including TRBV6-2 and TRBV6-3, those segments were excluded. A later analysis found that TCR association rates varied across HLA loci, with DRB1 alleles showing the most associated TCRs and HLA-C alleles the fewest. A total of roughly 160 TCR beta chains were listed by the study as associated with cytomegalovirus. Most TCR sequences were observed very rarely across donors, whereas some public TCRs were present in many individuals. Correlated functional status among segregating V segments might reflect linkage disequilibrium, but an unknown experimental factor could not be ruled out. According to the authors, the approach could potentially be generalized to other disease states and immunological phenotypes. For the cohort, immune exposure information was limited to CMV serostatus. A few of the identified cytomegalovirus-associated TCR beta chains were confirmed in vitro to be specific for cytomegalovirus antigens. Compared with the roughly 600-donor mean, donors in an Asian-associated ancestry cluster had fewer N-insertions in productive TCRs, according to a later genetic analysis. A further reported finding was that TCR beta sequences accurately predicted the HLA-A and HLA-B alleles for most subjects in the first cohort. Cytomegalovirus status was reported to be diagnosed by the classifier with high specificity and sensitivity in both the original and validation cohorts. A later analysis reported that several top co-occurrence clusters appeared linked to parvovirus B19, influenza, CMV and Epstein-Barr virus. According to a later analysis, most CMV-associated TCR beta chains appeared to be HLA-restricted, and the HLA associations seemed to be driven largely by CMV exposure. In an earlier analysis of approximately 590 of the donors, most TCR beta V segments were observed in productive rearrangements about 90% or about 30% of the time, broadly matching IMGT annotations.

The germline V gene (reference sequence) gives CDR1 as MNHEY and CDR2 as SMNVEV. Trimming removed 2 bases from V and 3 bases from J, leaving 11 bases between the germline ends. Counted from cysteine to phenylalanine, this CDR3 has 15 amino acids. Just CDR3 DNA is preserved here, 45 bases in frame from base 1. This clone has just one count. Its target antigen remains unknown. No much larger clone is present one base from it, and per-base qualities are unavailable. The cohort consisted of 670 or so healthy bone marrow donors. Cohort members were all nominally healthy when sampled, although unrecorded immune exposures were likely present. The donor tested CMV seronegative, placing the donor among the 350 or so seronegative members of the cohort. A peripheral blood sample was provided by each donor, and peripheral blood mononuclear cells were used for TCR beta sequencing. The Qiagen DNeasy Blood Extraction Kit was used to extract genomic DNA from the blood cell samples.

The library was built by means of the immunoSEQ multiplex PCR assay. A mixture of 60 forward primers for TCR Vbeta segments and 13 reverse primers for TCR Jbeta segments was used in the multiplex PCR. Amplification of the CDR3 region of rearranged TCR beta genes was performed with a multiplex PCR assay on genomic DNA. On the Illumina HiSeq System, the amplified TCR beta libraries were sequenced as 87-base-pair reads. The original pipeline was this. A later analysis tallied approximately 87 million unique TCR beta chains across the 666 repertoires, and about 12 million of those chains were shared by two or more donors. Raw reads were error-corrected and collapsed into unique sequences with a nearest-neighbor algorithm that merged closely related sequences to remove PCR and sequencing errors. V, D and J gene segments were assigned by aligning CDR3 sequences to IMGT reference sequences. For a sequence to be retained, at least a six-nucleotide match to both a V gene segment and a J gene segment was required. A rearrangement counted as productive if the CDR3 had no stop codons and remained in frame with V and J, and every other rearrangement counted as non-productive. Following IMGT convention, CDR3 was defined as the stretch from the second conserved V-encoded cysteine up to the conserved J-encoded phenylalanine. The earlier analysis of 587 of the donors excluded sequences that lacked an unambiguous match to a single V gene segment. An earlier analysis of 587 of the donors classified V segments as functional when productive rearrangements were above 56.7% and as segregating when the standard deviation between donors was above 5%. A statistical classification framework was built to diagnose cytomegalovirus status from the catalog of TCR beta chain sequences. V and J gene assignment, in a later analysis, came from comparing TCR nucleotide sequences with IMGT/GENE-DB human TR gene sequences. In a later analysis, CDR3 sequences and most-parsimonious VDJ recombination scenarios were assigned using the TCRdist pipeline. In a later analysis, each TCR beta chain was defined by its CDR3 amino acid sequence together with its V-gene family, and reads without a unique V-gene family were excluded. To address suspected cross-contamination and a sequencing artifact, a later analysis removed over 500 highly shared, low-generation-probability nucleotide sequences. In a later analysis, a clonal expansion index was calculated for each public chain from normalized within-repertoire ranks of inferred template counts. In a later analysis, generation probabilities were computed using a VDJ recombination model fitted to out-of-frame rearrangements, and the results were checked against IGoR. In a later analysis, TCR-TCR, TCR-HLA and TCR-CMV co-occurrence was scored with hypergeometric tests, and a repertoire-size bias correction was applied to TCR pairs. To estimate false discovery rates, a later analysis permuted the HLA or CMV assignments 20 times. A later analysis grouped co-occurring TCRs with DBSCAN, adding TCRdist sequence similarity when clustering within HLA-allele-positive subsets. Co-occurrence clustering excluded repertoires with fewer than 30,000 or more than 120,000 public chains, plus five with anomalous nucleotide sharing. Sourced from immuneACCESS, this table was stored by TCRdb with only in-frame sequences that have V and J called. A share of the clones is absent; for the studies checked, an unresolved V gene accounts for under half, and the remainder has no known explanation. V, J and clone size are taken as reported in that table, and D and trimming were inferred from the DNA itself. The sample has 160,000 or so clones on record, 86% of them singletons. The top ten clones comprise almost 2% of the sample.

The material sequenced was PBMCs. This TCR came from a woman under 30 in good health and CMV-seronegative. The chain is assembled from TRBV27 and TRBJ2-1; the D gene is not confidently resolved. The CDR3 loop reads CASSLGGAIYNEQFF. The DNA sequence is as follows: TGTGCCAGCAGTTTAGGCGGAGCGATCTACAATGAGCAGTTCTTC.